The T cell receptor beta chain under discussion was sequenced for a study of CD8 T cells in ankylosing spondylitis. CDR1 and CDR2 (germline): LNHDA, SQIVND (reference sequence). This CDR3 has 14 amino acids. V dropped 2 bases and J dropped 3 bases, with 10 bases sitting between them. TCRdb re-analysed the 5' RACE reads in MiXCR, keeping a single row per CDR3 protein. There are about 240,000 distinct CDR3 sequences in the sample; roughly 8.2% occur only once, and 4.5% to 5% lies in the top ten. This clonotype was found many times. The clonotype comes from a female donor with ankylosing spondylitis or in good health (not recorded which). The sequencing sample was made of blood, either unsorted or a sorted T cell fraction (not recorded which). The chain has TRBV19 and TRBJ1-1; D unclear. In DNA, the CDR3 is TGTGCCAGTAGTATAAGTCCCCGGGACACTGAAGCTTTCTTT. Amino acids: CASSISPRDTEAFF.